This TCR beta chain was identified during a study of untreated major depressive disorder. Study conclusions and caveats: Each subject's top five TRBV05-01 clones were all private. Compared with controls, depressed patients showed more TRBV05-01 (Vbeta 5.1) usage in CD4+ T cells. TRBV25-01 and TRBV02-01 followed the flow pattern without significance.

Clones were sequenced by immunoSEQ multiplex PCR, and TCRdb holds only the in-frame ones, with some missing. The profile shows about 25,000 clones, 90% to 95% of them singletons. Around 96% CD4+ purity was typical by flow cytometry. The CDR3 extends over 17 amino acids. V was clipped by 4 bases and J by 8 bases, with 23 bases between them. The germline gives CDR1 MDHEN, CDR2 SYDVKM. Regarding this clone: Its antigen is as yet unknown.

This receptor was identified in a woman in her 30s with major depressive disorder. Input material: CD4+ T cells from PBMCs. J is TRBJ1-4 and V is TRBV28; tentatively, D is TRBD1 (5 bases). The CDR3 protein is CASSSLPSGTPREKLFF. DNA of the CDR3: TGTGCCAGCAGTTCACTACCCTCCGGGACCCCTCGGGAAAAACTGTTTTTT.